One TCR beta chain is described in this entry. Its antigen is still unknown. The time point denotes: newly diagnosed, previously untreated cHL patient sample. The comparison group had newly diagnosed, previously untreated classical Hodgkin lymphoma. The data are from a study of PD-1 blockade in classical Hodgkin lymphoma. TCRdb keeps only in-frame clones here, not all; method: immunoSEQ multiplex PCR. The top ten hold around 5% of the sample, which has about 47,000 clones, roughly 88% seen once. Study-wide points: Reports indicated that newly diagnosed patients had lower baseline TCR diversity than healthy donors did.

The V gene lost 1 base and the J gene lost 4 bases, with 10 bases spanning the gap. There are 15 residues in the CDR3. The germline V gene has CDR1 SEHNR and CDR2 FQNEAQ (reference sequence). The sequencing sample was made of peripheral blood mononuclear cells (PBMCs). The genes are TRBV7-9 and TRBJ1-4; D might be TRBD1 (6 bases). The origin of this receptor is a human donor with classical Hodgkin lymphoma. This chain's CDR3 is CASSLEGGLNEKLFF. For the CDR3, the DNA is TGTGCCAGCAGCTTAGAGGGGGGACTTAATGAAAAACTGTTTTTT.